This is a list of T cell receptor beta chains from one sample in a study of monozygotic twins with inflammatory bowel disease. TCRdb re-called the 5' RACE reads and shows each CDR3 protein once, DNA omitted. This table holds about 450,000 distinct CDR3 sequences. Sequenced input: blood. The receptors were sampled from a human donor with ulcerative colitis or Crohn's disease, or a healthy co-twin of an affected twin (not recorded which). Each CDR3 is given with its conserved first and last residue.

v_gene: TRBV29-1; j_gene: TRBJ2-7; CDR3aa: CSVGSVSYEQYF
v_gene: TRBV3-1; j_gene: TRBJ2-7; CDR3aa: CASSQGPALSSYEQYF
v_gene: TRBV4-1; j_gene: TRBJ2-3; CDR3aa: CASSQDPAGPSTDTQYF
v_gene: TRBV6-2/TRBV6-3; j_gene: TRBJ1-1; CDR3aa: CASSYLTTGGLTEAFF
v_gene: TRBV20-1; j_gene: TRBJ2-7; CDR3aa: CSARHNYEQYF
v_gene: TRBV2; j_gene: TRBJ2-3; CDR3aa: CAIRPGPVSTDTQYF
v_gene: TRBV20-1; j_gene: TRBJ2-5; CDR3aa: CSAHLSGSGRVRETQYF
v_gene: TRBV29-1; j_gene: TRBJ2-7; CDR3aa: CSVGTTSGIRGEQYF
v_gene: TRBV18; j_gene: TRBJ2-5; CDR3aa: CASSQGVMETQYF
v_gene: TRBV5-1; j_gene: TRBJ1-1; CDR3aa: CASSGGTKIEAFF
v_gene: TRBV5-1; j_gene: TRBJ1-1; CDR3aa: CASSFSPGGRDTEAFF
v_gene: TRBV7-3; j_gene: TRBJ2-2; CDR3aa: CASSWTSGALTGELFF
v_gene: TRBV10-3; j_gene: TRBJ2-5; CDR3aa: CAISGTGRSVETQYF
v_gene: TRBV5-1; j_gene: TRBJ2-5; CDR3aa: CASSTTVQETQYF
v_gene: TRBV3-1; j_gene: TRBJ2-1; CDR3aa: CASSRHRGGSSYNEQFF
v_gene: TRBV24-1; j_gene: TRBJ2-2; CDR3aa: CATSDSRVSQTGELFF
v_gene: TRBV20-1; j_gene: TRBJ2-2; CDR3aa: CSARFVGRRDTGELFF
v_gene: TRBV5-1; j_gene: TRBJ2-1; CDR3aa: CASSGTLFSGPHNEQFF
v_gene: TRBV11-2; j_gene: TRBJ2-5; CDR3aa: CASSSGFLAGGRRETQYF
v_gene: TRBV10-3; j_gene: TRBJ2-7; CDR3aa: CAISAGLERYEQYF
v_gene: TRBV20-1; j_gene: TRBJ2-3; CDR3aa: CSPSVGGTDTQYF
v_gene: TRBV7-9; j_gene: TRBJ1-2; CDR3aa: CASSLGGGGESF
v_gene: TRBV19; j_gene: TRBJ2-7; CDR3aa: CASSPRVTWQGMGEQYF
v_gene: TRBV9; j_gene: TRBJ2-2; CDR3aa: CASSLGTSINTGELFF
v_gene: TRBV7-3; j_gene: TRBJ2-7; CDR3aa: CASSLTGQVPSYEQYF
v_gene: TRBV4-2; j_gene: TRBJ2-3; CDR3aa: CASSPGLAVTTDTQYF
v_gene: TRBV9; j_gene: TRBJ2-2; CDR3aa: CASSVLVDGGELFF
v_gene: TRBV27; j_gene: TRBJ2-2; CDR3aa: CASSSSGRAGTGELFF
v_gene: TRBV29-1; j_gene: TRBJ2-7; CDR3aa: CSVERGSDEQYF
v_gene: TRBV28; j_gene: TRBJ2-7; CDR3aa: CASRRPGQGNEQYF
v_gene: TRBV3-1; j_gene: TRBJ1-2; CDR3aa: CASSHRGAYGYTF
v_gene: TRBV7-2; j_gene: TRBJ1-5; CDR3aa: CASSLAGSNQPQHF
v_gene: TRBV5-6; j_gene: TRBJ1-5; CDR3aa: CASSLVGSLGNQPQHF
v_gene: TRBV28; j_gene: TRBJ2-3; CDR3aa: CASSWNKPDTQYF
v_gene: TRBV20-1; j_gene: TRBJ1-2; CDR3aa: CSASEAGSSNYGYTF
v_gene: TRBV4-1; j_gene: TRBJ1-2; CDR3aa: CATRQDLNYGYTF
v_gene: TRBV2; j_gene: TRBJ2-2; CDR3aa: CDSSRAETTGELFF
v_gene: TRBV7-2; j_gene: TRBJ2-1; CDR3aa: CASSLNGLEQFF
v_gene: TRBV10-3; j_gene: TRBJ1-1; CDR3aa: CAISERPPGGRDTEAFF
v_gene: TRBV12-3/TRBV12-4; j_gene: TRBJ2-1; CDR3aa: CASSMGVYNEQFF
v_gene: TRBV4-2; j_gene: TRBJ1-2; CDR3aa: CASSQERQEGYGYTF
v_gene: TRBV5-1; j_gene: TRBJ1-1; CDR3aa: CASSINTEAFF
v_gene: TRBV7-9; j_gene: TRBJ1-1; CDR3aa: CASSLEPGQGNTEAFF
v_gene: TRBV5-1; j_gene: TRBJ1-2; CDR3aa: CASSAGTGGSSSGYTF
v_gene: TRBV3-1; j_gene: TRBJ1-1; CDR3aa: CASSQDGTNTEAFF
v_gene: TRBV6-2/TRBV6-3; j_gene: TRBJ1-5; CDR3aa: CASSEDPGVNQPQHF
v_gene: TRBV20-1; j_gene: TRBJ2-5; CDR3aa: CSARGQAAGETQYF